This T cell receptor (beta chain) was observed in a study of shared clonotypes between healthy human individuals. Overall study context: Three plates were used per donor for CD4 naive, three for CD4 memory, two for CD8 naive and one for CD8 memory.

Germline CDR1 SGHRS, CDR2 YFSETQ. Trimming stripped 1 base from V and 3 bases from J, with 13 bases between. There are 15 residues in the CDR3. The method was immunoSEQ multiplex PCR; TCRdb's version includes in-frame clones alone and lacks a portion of them. This sample carries around 1.9 million clones, 93% of them seen once, and the ten largest clones take about 1.5%. Study-level points and caveats: Between a few donors, naive CD4 clonotypes were shared at a level of about 5%. Rarefaction showed sorted-subset sequencing was incomplete despite large depth.

On this clone: Antigen: not known.

CD8 cells regarded as naive lacked CD45RO, were positively chosen for CCR7, and omitted terminally differentiated effector memory CD45RA+ cells. All the donors were Caucasian adults who lived in Nashville, Tennessee. This chain connects TRBV5-1 to TRBJ1-1, with a possible D match to TRBD1 (5 bases). The sequencing sample was made of naive CD8+ T cells from PBMCs. The sequence derives from a man between 18 and 29 years old in good health. Some clones in this sample may be carry-over from other donors' samples. The chain's CDR3 is CASSLPRRGDTEAFF. CDR3 DNA: TGCGCCAGCAGCTTGCCGAGACGGGGGGACACTGAAGCTTTCTTT.